These T cell receptor beta chains were read from a single sample in a study of OX40 agonist ivuxolimab in advanced cancers. This table comes from immunoSEQ multiplex PCR, and its TCRdb copy is limited to in-frame clones, with some not included. The sample lists about 75,000 clones; about 92% were seen once. This sample comprised CD4+ or CD8+ T cells sorted from blood, obtained in a trial of the OX40 agonist ivuxolimab. The receptors stem from an adult with an advanced solid tumor such as melanoma, head and neck, liver or kidney cancer. Both conserved end residues are part of each CDR3. D genes are given only for firm matches. Size is stated for part of the rows, as once, few or many counts, or as a class when the clone is expanded.

>few|.|TRBV6-4|TRBJ1-5|14
CASSEQGGNQPQHF
TGTGCCAGCAGTGAACAGGGAGGGAATCAGCCCCAGCATTTT
>.|TRBD1|TRBV19|TRBJ2-7|14
CASSKTGAPYEQYF
TGTGCCAGTAGTAAGACAGGGGCCCCCTACGAGCAGTACTTC
>.|TRBD1|TRBV6-5|TRBJ2-4|14
CASSPPGQINIQYF
TGTGCCAGCAGCCCACCGGGACAGATCAACATTCAGTACTTC
>few|TRBD2|TRBV2|TRBJ2-5|14
CASIATSRAETQYF
TGTGCCAGCATTGCGACTAGCCGGGCGGAGACCCAGTACTTC
>.|TRBD1|TRBV10-3|TRBJ2-7|14
CAINRQGASREQYF
TGTGCCATTAACCGACAGGGGGCGTCTCGTGAGCAGTACTTC
>.|.|TRBV28|TRBJ2-7|13
CASSLVGPYEQYF
TGTGCCAGCAGCCTCGTGGGGCCCTACGAGCAGTACTTC
>.|.|TRBV7-3|TRBJ2-3|13
CASSLNSADTQYF
TGTGCCAGCAGCTTAAATAGTGCTGATACGCAGTATTTT
>.|.|TRBV30|TRBJ1-6|14
CAWTLGAGNSPLHF
TGTGCCTGGACCCTGGGGGCAGGTAATTCACCCCTCCACTTT
>.|.|TRBV28|TRBJ1-1|13
CASSPDSYTEAFF
TGTGCCAGCAGTCCGGACTCCTACACTGAAGCTTTCTTT
>.|TRBD1|TRBV6-1|TRBJ1-1|12
CASSAGGWEAFF
TGTGCCAGCAGTGCAGGGGGGTGGGAAGCTTTCTTT
>.|.|TRBV7-2|TRBJ2-4|14
CASSSGYLKNIQYF
TGTGCCAGCAGCTCCGGGTACCTCAAAAACATTCAGTACTTC
>once|.|TRBV29-1|TRBJ1-3|13
CSAMTDYGNTIYF
TGCAGCGCTATGACAGACTATGGAAACACCATATATTTT
>.|.|TRBV7-2|TRBJ1-6|15
CASSLGGQGFSPLHF
TGTGCCAGCAGCTTAGGGGGCCAGGGGTTCTCACCCCTCCACTTT
>once|.|TRBV5-1|TRBJ1-1|14
CASSLGGSGAEAFF
TGCGCCAGCAGCCTGGGGGGGTCAGGAGCTGAGGCTTTCTTT
>few|.|TRBV10-2|TRBJ1-1|12
CASSEGNTEAFF
TGCGCCAGCAGTGAGGGGAACACTGAAGCTTTCTTT
>once|TRBD1|TRBV5-1|TRBJ1-2|13
CASSPDRGLGYTF
TGCGCCAGCAGTCCCGACAGGGGTTTGGGCTACACCTTC
>.|.|TRBV10-3|TRBJ1-4|14
CAISELQGNEKLFF
TGTGCCATCAGTGAGTTACAGGGTAATGAAAAACTGTTTTTT
>.|TRBD2|TRBV7-9|TRBJ2-5|17
CASSLRLAPGYQETQYF
TGTGCCAGCAGCTTAAGACTAGCGCCTGGTTACCAAGAGACCCAGTACTTC
>.|.|TRBV13|TRBJ1-1|14
CASSPPAGNTEAFF
TGTGCCAGCAGCCCCCCCGCTGGGAACACTGAAGCTTTCTTT
>.|.|TRBV21-1|TRBJ1-3|16
CASSFDRNSSGNTIYF
TGTGCCAGCAGCTTTGACAGGAACAGCTCTGGAAACACCATATATTTT
>.|.|TRBV6-5|TRBJ1-2|14
CASRLVEGFGGYTF
TGTGCCAGCAGGCTAGTGGAGGGCTTCGGCGGCTACACCTTC
>.|.|TRBV5-1|TRBJ2-7|14
CASSLDPGSYEQYF
TGCGCCAGCAGCTTGGACCCTGGGTCCTACGAGCAGTACTTC
>once|.|TRBV4-1|TRBJ1-2|15
CASSQDRGRPYGYTF
TGCGCCAGCAGCCAAGATCGGGGCAGACCCTATGGCTACACCTTC
>.|TRBD2|TRBV9|TRBJ2-5|14
CASSVGLAKETQYF
TGTGCCAGCAGCGTAGGACTAGCGAAAGAGACCCAGTACTTC
>.|.|TRBV7-9|TRBJ2-5|13
CASSLSVGETQYF
TGTGCCAGCAGCTTATCAGTCGGGGAGACCCAGTACTTC
>once|.|TRBV6-1|TRBJ2-3|17
CASSERGAGISTDTQYF
TGTGCCAGCAGTGAGAGAGGGGCTGGGATAAGCACAGATACGCAGTATTTT
>.|TRBD2|TRBV19|TRBJ2-3|17
CASRPVTSGEDLDTQYF
TGTGCCAGTAGACCTGTAACTAGCGGAGAGGACCTAGATACGCAGTATTTT
>.|.|TRBV5-4|TRBJ2-7|15
CASSLGDGLSYEQYF
TGTGCCAGCAGCTTGGGGGACGGATTAAGTTACGAGCAGTACTTC
>.|TRBD1|TRBV5-4|TRBJ2-1|15
CASSLDRGSYNEQFF
TGTGCCAGCAGCCTGGACAGGGGCTCCTACAATGAGCAGTTCTTC
>once|.|TRBV7-9|TRBJ2-2|16
CASSLEGETNTGELFF
TGTGCCAGCAGCTTAGAGGGGGAGACGAACACCGGGGAGCTGTTTTTT
>.|.|TRBV6-1|TRBJ2-5|11
CASTRIWTQYF
TGTGCCAGTACCCGAATTTGGACCCAGTACTTC
>.|TRBD2|TRBV5-1|TRBJ2-5|16
CASSLSASGFQETQYF
TGCGCCAGCAGCTTGTCGGCTAGCGGATTTCAAGAGACCCAGTACTTC
>.|TRBD1|TRBV2|TRBJ1-6|16
CASFPLRDSANSPLHF
TGTGCCAGCTTTCCTCTCCGGGACAGCGCGAATTCACCCCTCCACTTT
>few|TRBD1|TRBV28|TRBJ2-7|14
CASSPTGRDRGLSF
TGTGCCAGCAGTCCCACCGGCCGGGACAGGGGCCTTAGCTTC
>.|TRBD1|TRBV5-5|TRBJ1-6|15
CASSFSTGVESPLHF
TGTGCCAGCAGCTTTTCGACAGGGGTGGAATCACCCCTCCACTTT
>.|TRBD1|TRBV28|TRBJ2-3|14
CASSAGGPPDTQYF
TGTGCCAGCAGTGCAGGGGGCCCTCCTGATACGCAGTATTTT
>.|.|TRBV19|TRBJ2-5|13
CASSTTGSETQYF
TGTGCCAGTAGTACCACAGGGTCGGAGACCCAGTACTTC
>.|TRBD1|TRBV6-1|TRBJ1-2|14
CASSRDRADYGYTF
TGTGCCAGCAGTAGAGACAGGGCTGACTATGGCTACACCTTC